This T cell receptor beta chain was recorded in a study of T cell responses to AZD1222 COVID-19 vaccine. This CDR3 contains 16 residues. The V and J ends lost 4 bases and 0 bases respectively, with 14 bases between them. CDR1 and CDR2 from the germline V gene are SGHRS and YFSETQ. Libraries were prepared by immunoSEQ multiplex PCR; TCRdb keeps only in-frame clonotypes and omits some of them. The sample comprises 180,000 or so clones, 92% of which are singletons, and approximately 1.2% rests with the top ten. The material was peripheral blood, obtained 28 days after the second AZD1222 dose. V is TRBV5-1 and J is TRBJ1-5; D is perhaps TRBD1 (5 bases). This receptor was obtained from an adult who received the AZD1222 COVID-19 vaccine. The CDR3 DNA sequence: TGCGCCAGCAGCCTGGGACCTGGCTATAGCAATCAGCCCCAGCATTTT. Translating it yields CASSLGPGYSNQPQHF. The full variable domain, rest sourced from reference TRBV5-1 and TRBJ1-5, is KAGVTQTPRYLIKTRGQQVTLSCSPISGHRSVSWYQQTPGQGLQFLFEYFSETQRNKGNFPGRFSGRQFSNSRSEMNVSTLELGDSALYLCASSLGPGYSNQPQHFGDGTRLSIL.